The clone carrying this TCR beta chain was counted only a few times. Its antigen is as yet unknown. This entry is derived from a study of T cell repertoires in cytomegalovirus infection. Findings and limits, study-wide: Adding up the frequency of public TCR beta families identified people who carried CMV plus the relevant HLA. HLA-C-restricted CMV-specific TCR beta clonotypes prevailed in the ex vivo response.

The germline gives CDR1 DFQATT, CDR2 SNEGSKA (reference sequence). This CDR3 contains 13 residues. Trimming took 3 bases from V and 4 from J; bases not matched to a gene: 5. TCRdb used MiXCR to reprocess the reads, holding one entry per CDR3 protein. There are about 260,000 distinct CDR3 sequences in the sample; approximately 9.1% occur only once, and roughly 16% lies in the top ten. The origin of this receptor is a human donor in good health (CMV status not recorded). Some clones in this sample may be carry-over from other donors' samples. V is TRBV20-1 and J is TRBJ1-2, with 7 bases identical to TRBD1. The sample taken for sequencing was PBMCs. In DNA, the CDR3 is TGCAGTGCTAGTTTCCAGGGGGGCTATGGCTACACCTTC. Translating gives CSASFQGGYGYTF.